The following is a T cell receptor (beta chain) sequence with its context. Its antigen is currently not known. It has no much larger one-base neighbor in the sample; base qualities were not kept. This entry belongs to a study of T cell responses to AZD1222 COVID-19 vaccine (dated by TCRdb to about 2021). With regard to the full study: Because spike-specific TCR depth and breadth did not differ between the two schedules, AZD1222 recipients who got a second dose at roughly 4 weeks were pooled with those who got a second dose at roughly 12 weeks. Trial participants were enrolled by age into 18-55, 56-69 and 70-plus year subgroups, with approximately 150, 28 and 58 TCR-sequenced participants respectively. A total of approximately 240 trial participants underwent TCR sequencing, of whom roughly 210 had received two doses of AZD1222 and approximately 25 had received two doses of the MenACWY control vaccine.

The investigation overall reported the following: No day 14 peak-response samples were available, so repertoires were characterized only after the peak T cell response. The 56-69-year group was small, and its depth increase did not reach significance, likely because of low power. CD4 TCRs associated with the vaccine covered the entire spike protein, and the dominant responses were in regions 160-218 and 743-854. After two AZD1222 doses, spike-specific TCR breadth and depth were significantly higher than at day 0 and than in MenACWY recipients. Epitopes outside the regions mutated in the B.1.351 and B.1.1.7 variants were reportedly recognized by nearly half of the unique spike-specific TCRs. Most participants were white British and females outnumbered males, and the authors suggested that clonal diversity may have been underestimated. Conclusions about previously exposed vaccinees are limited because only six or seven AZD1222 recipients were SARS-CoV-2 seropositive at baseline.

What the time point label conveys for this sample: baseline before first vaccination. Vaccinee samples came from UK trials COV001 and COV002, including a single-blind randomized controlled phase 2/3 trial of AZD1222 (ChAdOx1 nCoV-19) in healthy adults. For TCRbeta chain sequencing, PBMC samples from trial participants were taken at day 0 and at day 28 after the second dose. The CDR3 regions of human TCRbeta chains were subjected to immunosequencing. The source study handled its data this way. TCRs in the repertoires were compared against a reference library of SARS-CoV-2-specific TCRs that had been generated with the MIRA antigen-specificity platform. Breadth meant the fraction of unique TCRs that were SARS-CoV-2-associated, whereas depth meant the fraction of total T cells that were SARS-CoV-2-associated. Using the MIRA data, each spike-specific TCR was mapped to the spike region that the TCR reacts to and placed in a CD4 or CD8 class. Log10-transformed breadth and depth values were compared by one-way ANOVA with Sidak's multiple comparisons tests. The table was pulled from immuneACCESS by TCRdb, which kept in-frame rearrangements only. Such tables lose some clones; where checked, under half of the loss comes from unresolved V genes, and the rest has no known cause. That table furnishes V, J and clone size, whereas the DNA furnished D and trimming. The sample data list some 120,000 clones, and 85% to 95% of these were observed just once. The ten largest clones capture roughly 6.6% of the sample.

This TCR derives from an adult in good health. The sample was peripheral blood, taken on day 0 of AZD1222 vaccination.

The sequence in DNA is TGTGCCAGCAGCCAAAGGAATGGGGGTGCCTACGAGCAGTACTTC. Translated, it reads CASSQRNGGAYEQYF. The receptor chain draws on TRBV4-2 and TRBJ2-7, with the D assignment possibly TRBD1 or TRBD2, given 5 matching bases for each. CDR1 LGHNA and CDR2 YNFKEQ were looked up in the germline V gene. The CDR3 holds 15 amino acids from the cysteine to the phenylalanine. CDR3 DNA only is kept here, 45 bases in frame from base 1. V is reduced by 2 bases and J by 2 bases, leaving a spacing of 13 bases between them.